This entry lists 21 T cell receptor beta chains sequenced from one sample in a study of T cells of healthy individuals. TCRdb analysed the 5' RACE reads with MiXCR anew, one entry per CDR3 protein. Of 63,000 or so distinct CDR3 sequences in the sample, about a sixth are singletons; the top ten hold approximately 4.8%. These receptors were collected from a human donor in good health.

V gene TRBV29-1 combines with J gene TRBJ2-3; D gene uncertain. Germline CDR1 and CDR2: SQVTM and ANQGSEA. This CDR3 has 11 amino acids. V dropped 6 bases and J dropped 6 bases, with 10 bases sitting between them. The CDR3 loop reads CSVTSGDTQYF. The DNA for the CDR3 is TGCAGCGTCACCTCCGGTGATACGCAGTATTTT.

The rearrangement joins TRBV21-1 to TRBJ2-1; TRBD1 is the table's D call and was not checked against the DNA. TRBV21-1 is reported as a pseudogene. The CDR3 sequence is 16 residues long. The CDR3 reads CASSILRDVLSNEQFF. The CDR3 DNA reads as TGTGCCAGCAGCATCCTTCGGGACGTTCTCTCCAATGAGCAGTTCTTC.

This clonotype was detected many times. The chain combines TRBV24-1 with TRBJ2-1; TRBD1 matches at 7 bases. The V segment lost 4 bases and the J segment 0 bases; nucleotides outside the gene matches: 5. The CDR3 runs 16 residues. Germline CDR1 reads KGHDR; CDR2 reads SFDVKD. CDR3 amino acids: CATSETGVASYNEQFF. Written as DNA, the CDR3 is TGTGCCACCAGTGAAACAGGGGTGGCCTCCTACAATGAGCAGTTCTTC.

This clonotype was found many times. J is TRBJ1-1 and V is TRBV7-9; the D is unclear. The CDR3 loop spans 13 amino acids. Germline lookup yields CDR1 SEHNR and CDR2 FQNEAQ (reference sequence). V lost 5 bases and J 5 bases, leaving 12 bases between the germline ends. CDR3 sequence (DNA): TGTGCCAGCAGCATGAGAGGGCGAACTGAAGCTTTCTTT. It codes for CASSMRGRTEAFF. Full variable domain (missing parts from reference TRBV7-9 and TRBJ1-1): DTGVSQNPRHKITKRGQNVTFRCDPISEHNRLYWYRQTLGQGPEFLTYFQNEAQLEKSRLLSDRFSAERPKGSFSTLEIQRTEQGDSAMYLCASSMRGRTEAFFGQGTRLTVV.

CDR3 DNA: TGTGCCATCAGAACTGGGACAGGGCGGAAGGGGAACACCGGGGAGCTGTTTTTT. Translated: CAIRTGTGRKGNTGELFF. The chain is built from TRBV10-3 and TRBJ2-2; 9 positions agree with TRBD1. The CDR3 has 18 residues. V was clipped by 6 bases and J by 1 base; unmatched bases: 12. Germline lookup yields CDR1 ENHRY and CDR2 SYGVKD.

This clonotype was found many times. V gene TRBV4-1 combines with J gene TRBJ2-1; the match to TRBD1 covers 7 bases. The germline V gene encodes CDR1 MGHRA and CDR2 YSYEKL. V shed 3 bases and J 10 bases; nucleotides not matched to a gene: 6. CDR3 size: 13 residues. CDR3 sequence reads: CASSHKTGTEQFF. DNA of the CDR3: TGCGCCAGCAGCCATAAGACAGGGACGGAGCAGTTCTTC.

This clonotype was recorded a few times. This sequence joins TRBV20-1 and TRBJ2-3; no definite D call. The CDR3 is made up of 15 amino acids. Trimming took 0 bases from V and 2 from J, leaving 12 bases between them. Per the germline V gene, CDR1 is DFQATT and CDR2 is SNEGSKA (reference sequence). The CDR3: CSAREQLTPTDTQYF. The DNA for the CDR3 is TGCAGTGCTAGAGAGCAGCTAACTCCCACAGATACGCAGTATTTT.

This clonotype was seen many times. The chain links TRBV29-1 to TRBJ2-1; the match to TRBD1 covers 7 bases. Trimming removed 7 bases from V and 8 bases from J; junction bases left unmatched: 2. The CDR3 is made up of 10 amino acids. Germline V gene lookup returns CDR1 SQVTM and CDR2 ANQGSEA. DNA of the CDR3: TGCAGCGGGACAGGCCATGAGCAGTTCTTC. Protein product: CSGTGHEQFF.

This clonotype was seen ten or more times. This rearrangement joins TRBV4-1 to TRBJ1-4; D may be TRBD1 (6 bases). The germline V gene encodes CDR1 MGHRA and CDR2 YSYEKL. Deletions cut 0 bases from V and 5 bases from J, with 13 bases between. This CDR3 comprises 16 residues. In DNA form, the CDR3 reads TGCGCCAGCAGCCAAGAGACGGGGGCCGTGAATGAAAAACTGTTTTTT. It is translated as CASSQETGAVNEKLFF.

The gene calls are TRBV5-1 and TRBJ2-4, with D possibly TRBD1 on 6 matching bases. Germline V gene data show CDR1 as SGHRS and CDR2 as YFSETQ. The CDR3 spans 16 residues. Trimming left V 0 bases short and J 3 bases short, with 13 bases between. CDR3 nucleotide sequence: TGCGCCAGCAGCTTGGGACAGGCCAATCTCAAAAACATTCAGTACTTC. This translates into CASSLGQANLKNIQYF.

The rearrangement uses TRBV6-5 and TRBJ2-5, with 9 bases aligning to TRBD2. The CDR3 is made up of 13 amino acids. J gave up 4 bases and V 6 bases, and 3 bases lay outside the gene matches. CDR1 MNHEY and CDR2 SVGAGI come from the germline V gene. CDR3 DNA sequence: TGTGCCAGCAGCCTAGCGGGAAGAGAGACCCAGTACTTC. It codes for CASSLAGRETQYF.

This clonotype has more than one count but fewer than ten. This chain links TRBV5-1 with TRBJ1-1; no reliable D call. V was shortened by 2 bases and J by 1 base, with 9 bases between the two germline ends. The CDR3 consists of 14 residues. The germline V gene encodes CDR1 SGHRS and CDR2 YFSETQ. The CDR3 spells CASSFTTENTEAFF. The CDR3 DNA is TGCGCCAGCAGCTTTACGACTGAGAACACTGAAGCTTTCTTT.

The table lists this clonotype with a count of one. This rearrangement joins TRBV5-1 to TRBJ2-5; TRBD1 agrees at 11 bases. Trimming at V came to 2 bases and at J to 1 base, leaving 4 bases not matched to a gene. Germline V gene sequence: CDR1 SGHRS, CDR2 YFSETQ. The length of the CDR3 is 16 residues. Here the CDR3 DNA reads TGCGCCAGCAGCTTCCCGGGACAGGGGGTCCAAGAGACCCAGTACTTC. This codes for CASSFPGQGVQETQYF.

This clonotype came up many times. V usage is TRBV11-2 and J usage is TRBJ2-1, with 7 bases identical to TRBD1. CDR1 and CDR2 (germline): SGHAT, FQNNGV. The junction had 12 bases not matched to a gene; V was cut back by 6 bases and J by 7 bases. The CDR3 is 15 amino acids. CDR3 sequence: CASRDLRRRGNEQFF. The DNA of the CDR3 is TGTGCCAGCAGAGATCTCCGGCGCAGGGGGAATGAGCAGTTCTTC.

This clonotype came up many times. The rearrangement uses TRBV25-1 and TRBJ2-7; no firm D call. CDR3 size: 15 residues. Per the germline V gene, CDR1 is MGHDK and CDR2 is SYGVNS. V was clipped by 2 bases and J by 2 bases, with 13 bases between them. The CDR3 region has the DNA TGTGCCAGCAGTGAAATAGGTATCGGAACCTACGAGCAGTACTTC. Translated: CASSEIGIGTYEQYF.

At least ten counts were recorded for this clonotype. V is TRBV11-2 and J is TRBJ2-1, with 7 nucleotides matching TRBD2. This CDR3 is built from 15 residues. Trimming at V came to 3 bases and at J to 7 bases, leaving 9 bases not matched to a gene. Per the germline V gene, CDR1 is SGHAT and CDR2 is FQNNGV. The chain's CDR3 is CASSFPAGVGNEQFF. DNA for the CDR3: TGTGCCAGCAGCTTTCCGGCGGGAGTAGGGAATGAGCAGTTCTTC.

This clonotype has a count of ten or more. V is TRBV4-2 and J is TRBJ2-3; 10 bases match TRBD2. CDR3 length equals 16 residues. The ends lost 3 bases at V and 6 bases at J; junction bases unmatched: 9. The germline V gene encodes CDR1 LGHNA and CDR2 YNFKEQ. The CDR3 spells CASSHRLAGALDTQYF. For the CDR3, the DNA is TGTGCCAGCAGCCACCGACTAGCGGGCGCTCTCGATACGCAGTATTTT.

The table lists this clonotype with many counts. This rearrangement joins TRBV12-3 or TRBV12-4 to TRBJ2-7; TRBD2 is a possible D gene (5 bases). The CDR3 has 12 amino acids. V was cut by 6 bases and J by 4 bases, with 10 bases left in between. The CDR3 coding sequence is TGTGCCAGCAGCCACGGACTTTACGAGCAGTACTTC. The encoded protein is CASSHGLYEQYF.

In its sample, this clonotype was seen a few times. CDR3 DNA sequence: TGCAGTGCTAGAGGGGGGCTGGGGACCGACTATGGCTACACCTTC. Translated, it gives CSARGGLGTDYGYTF. The chain is built from TRBV20-1 and TRBJ1-2; weak D call: TRBD1 (6 bases). The V gene lost 1 base and the J gene lost 3 bases, with 15 bases spanning the gap. The germline CDR1 and CDR2 sequences are DFQATT and SNEGSKA (reference sequence). This CDR3 is 15 amino acids long.

At least ten counts were recorded for this clonotype. This chain uses TRBV7-9 with TRBJ1-1, with D possibly matching TRBD1 (6 bases). This CDR3 has 13 amino acids. V was trimmed by 4 bases and J by 7 bases, leaving 13 bases between them. The V gene's germline CDR1 is SEHNR and CDR2 FQNEAQ (reference sequence). The CDR3 coding sequence is TGTGCCAGCAGCTCACAGGGTAGTGGTGAAGCTTTCTTT. Translation: CASSSQGSGEAFF.

This clonotype was observed at least ten times. The gene calls are TRBV6-1 and TRBJ1-5, with a weak D call TRBD1 (6 bases). Looked up from germline, CDR1 is MNHNS and CDR2 is SASEGT. This CDR3 comprises 13 residues. Between the trimmed V and J ends, which lost 6 bases and 11 bases, there was a span of 17 bases. CDR3 coding DNA: TGTGCCAGCAGAGGCCGGACAGAGACGGCCCAGCATTTT. Protein sequence: CASRGRTETAQHF.